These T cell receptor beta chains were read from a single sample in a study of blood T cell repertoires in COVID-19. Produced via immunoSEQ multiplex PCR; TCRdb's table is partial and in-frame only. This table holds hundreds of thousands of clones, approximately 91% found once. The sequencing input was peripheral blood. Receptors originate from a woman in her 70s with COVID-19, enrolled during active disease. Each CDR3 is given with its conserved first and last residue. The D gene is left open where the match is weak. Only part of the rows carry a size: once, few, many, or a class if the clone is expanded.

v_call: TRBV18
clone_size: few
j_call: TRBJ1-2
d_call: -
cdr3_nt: TGTGCCAGCTCAAGGCCCGACAGGACCGGAGGCTACACCTTC
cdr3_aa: CASSRPDRTGGYTF

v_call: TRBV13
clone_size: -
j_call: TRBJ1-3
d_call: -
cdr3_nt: TGTGCCAGCAGTGGGGCGGGAAACTCTGGAAACACCATATATTTT
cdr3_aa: CASSGAGNSGNTIYF

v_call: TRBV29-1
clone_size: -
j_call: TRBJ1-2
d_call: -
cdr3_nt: TGCAGCGTTGAGGGGCTCGCACCTCTTCTATATGGCTACACCTTC
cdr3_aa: CSVEGLAPLLYGYTF

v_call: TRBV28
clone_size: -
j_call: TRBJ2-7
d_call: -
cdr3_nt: TGTGCCAGCAGTTATGGGCCGGGGGAGCAGTACTTC
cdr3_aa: CASSYGPGEQYF

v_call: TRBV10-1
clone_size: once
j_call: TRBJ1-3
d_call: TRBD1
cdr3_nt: TGCGCCTCCCCCAAGACAGGGTATAGAGAAAACACCATATATTTT
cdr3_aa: CASPKTGYRENTIYF

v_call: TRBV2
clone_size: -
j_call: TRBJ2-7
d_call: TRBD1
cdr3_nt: TGTGCCAGCAGTGGGACAGGGGGATCCTACGAGCAGTACTTC
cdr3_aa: CASSGTGGSYEQYF

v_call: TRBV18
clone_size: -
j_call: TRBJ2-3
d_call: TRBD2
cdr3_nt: TGTGCCAGCTCACCAAGGAACGGGGGGGCAGATACGCAGTATTTT
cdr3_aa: CASSPRNGGADTQYF

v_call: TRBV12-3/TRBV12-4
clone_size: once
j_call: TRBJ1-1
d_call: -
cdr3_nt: TGTGCCAGCAGTTTTCAGGGTCCTGAAGCTTTCTTT
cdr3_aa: CASSFQGPEAFF

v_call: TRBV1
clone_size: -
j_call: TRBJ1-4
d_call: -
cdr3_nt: TGCACCAGCAGCCAAGAGGGACAGGGCTGTAATGAAAAACTGTTTTTT
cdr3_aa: CTSSQEGQGCNEKLFF

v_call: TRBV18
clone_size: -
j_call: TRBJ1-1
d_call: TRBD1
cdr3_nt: TGTGCCAGCTCACCGTATCAGGGGGACAACACTGAAGCTTTCTTT
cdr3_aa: CASSPYQGDNTEAFF

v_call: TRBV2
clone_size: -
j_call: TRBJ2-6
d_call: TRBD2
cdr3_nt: TGTGCCAGCAGTGGCTATAGCGGGGGGGCCGGCGGGGCCAACGTCCTGACTTTC
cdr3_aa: CASSGYSGGAGGANVLTF

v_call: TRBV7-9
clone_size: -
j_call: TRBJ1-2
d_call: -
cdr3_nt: TGTGCCAGCAGCACACCCGGGGGGGCGAACTTC
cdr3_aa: CASSTPGGANF

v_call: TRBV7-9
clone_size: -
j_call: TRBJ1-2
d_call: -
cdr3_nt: TGTGCCAGCAGCTTCGGACGGGGCTATGGCTACACCTTC
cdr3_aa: CASSFGRGYGYTF

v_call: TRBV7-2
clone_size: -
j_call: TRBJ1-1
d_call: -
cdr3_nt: TGTGCCAGCAGGTACAAAGGGGGCACTGAAGCTTTCTTT
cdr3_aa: CASRYKGGTEAFF

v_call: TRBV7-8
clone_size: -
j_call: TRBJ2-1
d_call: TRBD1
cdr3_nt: TGTGCCAGCAGCGAAGGACAGGGCAATGAGCAGTTCTTC
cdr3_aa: CASSEGQGNEQFF

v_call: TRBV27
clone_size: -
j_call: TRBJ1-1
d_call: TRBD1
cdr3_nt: TGTGCCAGCAGTTTATATCCTACAGGGGGCACTGAAGCTTTCTTT
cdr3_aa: CASSLYPTGGTEAFF

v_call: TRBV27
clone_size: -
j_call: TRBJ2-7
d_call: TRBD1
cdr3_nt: TGTGCCAGCAGTAGGACAGGGAACTACGAGCAGTACTTC
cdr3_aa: CASSRTGNYEQYF

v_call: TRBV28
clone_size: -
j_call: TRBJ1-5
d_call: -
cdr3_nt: TGTGCCAGCAGGACACGGTATAGCAATCAGCCCCAGCATTTT
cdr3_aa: CASRTRYSNQPQHF

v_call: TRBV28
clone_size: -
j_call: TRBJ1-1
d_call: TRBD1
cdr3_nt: TGTGCCAGCAGACCCCCAGGGGGCTCACGGACTGAAGCTTTCTTT
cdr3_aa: CASRPPGGSRTEAFF

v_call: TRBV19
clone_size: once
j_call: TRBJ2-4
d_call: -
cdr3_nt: TGTGCCAGTAGTATAGATATTAGAAACATTCAGTACTTC
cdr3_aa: CASSIDIRNIQYF

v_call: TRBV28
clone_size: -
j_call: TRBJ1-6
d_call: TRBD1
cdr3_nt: TGTGCCAGCAGCCCTTACAGGGGCGCCTCACCCCTCCACTTT
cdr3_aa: CASSPYRGASPLHF

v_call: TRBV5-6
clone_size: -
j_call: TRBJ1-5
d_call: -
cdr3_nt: TGTGCCAGCAGCCAGAGTCGTCAGGGGAATCAGCCCCAGCATTTT
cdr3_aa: CASSQSRQGNQPQHF

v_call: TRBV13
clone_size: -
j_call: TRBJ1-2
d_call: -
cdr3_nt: TGTGCCAGCAGCTTTCAGGGCAGCCCTTATGGCTACACCTTC
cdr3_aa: CASSFQGSPYGYTF

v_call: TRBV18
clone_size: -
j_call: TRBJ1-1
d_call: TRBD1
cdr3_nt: TGTGCCAGCTCAATAAACAGGGGGAACACTGAAGCTTTCTTT
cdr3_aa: CASSINRGNTEAFF

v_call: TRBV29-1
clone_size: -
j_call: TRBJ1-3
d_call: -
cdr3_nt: TGCAGCGCCAGGGATCTCTTCGGAAACACCATATATTTT
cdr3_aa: CSARDLFGNTIYF

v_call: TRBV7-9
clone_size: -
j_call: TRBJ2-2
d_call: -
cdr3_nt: TGTGCCAGCAGCTCCCAGGGACAGAACACCGGGGAGCTGTTTTTT
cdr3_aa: CASSSQGQNTGELFF

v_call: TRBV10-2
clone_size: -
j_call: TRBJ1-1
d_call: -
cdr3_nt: TGCGCCAGTACAGGGTTAGGGGGTGAAGCTTTCTTT
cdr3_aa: CASTGLGGEAFF

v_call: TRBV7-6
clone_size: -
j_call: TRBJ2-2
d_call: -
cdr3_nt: TGTGCCAGCAGCTTTTCAGGGTCCGGGGAGCTGTTTTTT
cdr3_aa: CASSFSGSGELFF

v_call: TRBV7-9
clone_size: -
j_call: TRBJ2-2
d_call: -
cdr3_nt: TGTGCCAGCAGCTTAGTTGGTCAGTTGAACACCGGGGAGCTGTTTTTT
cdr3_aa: CASSLVGQLNTGELFF

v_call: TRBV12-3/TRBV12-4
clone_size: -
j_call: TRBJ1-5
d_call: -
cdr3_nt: TGTGCCAGCAGTCTGGGGGGAGGGCAGCCCCAGCATTTT
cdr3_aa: CASSLGGGQPQHF

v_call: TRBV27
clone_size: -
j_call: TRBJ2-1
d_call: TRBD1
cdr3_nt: TGTGCCAGCACCCCCGGGACAGGGGTTGATGAGCAGTTCTTC
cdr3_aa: CASTPGTGVDEQFF

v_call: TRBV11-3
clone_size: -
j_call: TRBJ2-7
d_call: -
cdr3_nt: TGTGCCAGCAGCTTAGAACTAAACTACGAGCAGTACTTC
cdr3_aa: CASSLELNYEQYF

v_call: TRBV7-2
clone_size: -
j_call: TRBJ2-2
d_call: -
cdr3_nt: TGTGCCAGCAGCTTACTAGTAGTCAGCGGGGAGCTGTTTTTT
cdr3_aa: CASSLLVVSGELFF